The T cell receptor beta chain described here comes from a study of blood T cell repertoires in COVID-19. About the study: Acute and convalescent COVID-19 samples came from the United States, Italy and Spain. In each case, the material was cDNA or gDNA derived from T cells, B-cell-depleted T cells, or PBMCs.

Original handling: Estimation of nucleated cell counts was performed using reference gene primer amplification. TCRdb keeps only in-frame clones here, not all; method: immunoSEQ multiplex PCR. V and J calls and clone size follow that table, whereas D and trimming were derived from the DNA. The sample records some 83,000 clones, 87% being singletons. With 0 bases clipped from V and 0 bases from J, the junction kept 2 bases outside the gene matches. The CDR3 has 15 residues. Germline V gene data show CDR1 as SGHNT and CDR2 as YYREEE (reference sequence). The sequence was collected from a woman aged 80 or over with active or convalescent COVID-19. The specimen was peripheral blood. The chain has TRBV5-4 and TRBJ2-7, with TRBD1 matching 8 bases. The CDR3 DNA sequence: TGTGCCAGCAGCTTGGGGACAGGGTTCTCCTACGAGCAGTACTTC. Amino acid sequence: CASSLGTGFSYEQYF.